Listed below are T cell receptor beta chains from one sample, sequenced in a study of immune heterogeneity within non-small cell lung tumors. Each CDR3 protein gets one entry after TCRdb re-called the multiplex PCR reads with MiXCR. Of 2,500 to 3,500 distinct CDR3 sequences listed, about 28% are singletons. Sample: lung tumor tissue. The receptors stem from a man aged 55 to 70 with non-small cell lung cancer. The conserved cysteine and the conserved F or W are not part of the CDR3 here. Fields, in order: J gene, clone size, V gene, CDR3 protein. Rows may omit the clone size; those that give it use once, few, many or a size class.

>TRBJ2-3|medium-sized|TRBV7-6
ASSSYLSGTGTDTQY
>TRBJ2-3|medium-sized|TRBV5-1
ASSSPRVDTDTQY
>TRBJ2-3|few|TRBV24-1
ATQGITDTQY
>TRBJ1-5|medium-sized|TRBV5-6
ASSPGTGSNQPQH
>TRBJ2-2|.|TRBV14
ASSQDWSGELF
>TRBJ2-7|.|TRBV9
ASSVDPPTPYEQY
>TRBJ2-1|medium-sized|TRBV14
ASSQVHGRPGNEQF
>TRBJ2-1|few|TRBV7-9
ASRPSGSAYNEQF
>TRBJ2-1|.|TRBV5-6
ASSLFRGGDYNEQF
>TRBJ2-3|medium-sized|TRBV6-1
ASSYGAPDTQY
>TRBJ2-7|few|TRBV20-1
SAGRGEQY